A selection of T cell receptor beta chains follows, all from one sample in a study. TCRdb redid the calling of the RT-PCR reads with MiXCR, one entry per CDR3 protein. The table shows approximately 720,000 distinct CDR3 sequences, with 11% to 15% occurring only once. Sequencing was carried out using memory CD4+ T cells from blood. The receptors originated from a female donor in good health, serving as a healthy control. Both conserved end residues are part of each CDR3. The D gene is left open where the match is weak. The listing skips clone size in some rows; elsewhere it reads once, few, many or a size class.

J: TRBJ2-5
V: TRBV7-2
D: TRBD2
size: many
length: 16
DNA: TGTGCCAGCAGCTTAAATTGGGCGGGAGGCGGGGAGACCCAGTACTTC
CDR3: CASSLNWAGGGETQYF

J: TRBJ2-2
V: TRBV12-3/TRBV12-4
D: TRBD1
size: NA
length: 16
DNA: TGTGCCAGCAGTAGACCAACAGGGGGCGCGGGCGGGGAGCTGTTTTTT
CDR3: CASSRPTGGAGGELFF

J: TRBJ1-1
V: TRBV7-9
D: NA
size: few
length: 15
DNA: TGTGCCAGCAGCTTCAATAACGCCTGGGGCACTGAAGCTTTCTTT
CDR3: CASSFNNAWGTEAFF

J: TRBJ2-5
V: TRBV29-1
D: TRBD1
size: many
length: 14
DNA: TGCAGCGTGGCACTGACAGGGTCCGGAGAGACCCAGTACTTC
CDR3: CSVALTGSGETQYF

J: TRBJ2-1
V: TRBV20-1
D: TRBD1
size: few
length: 16
DNA: TGCAGTGCTAGAGATGACGCCCAGGGGGCAGAGGATGAGCAGTTCTTC
CDR3: CSARDDAQGAEDEQFF

J: TRBJ1-6
V: TRBV12-3/TRBV12-4
D: TRBD1
size: few
length: 15
DNA: TGTGCCAGCAGTTTCGAACAGGGGGTCTTCTCACCCCTCCACTTT
CDR3: CASSFEQGVFSPLHF

J: TRBJ1-1
V: TRBV7-2
D: NA
size: NA
length: 15
DNA: TGTGCCAGCAGCTTAGATGCTTCCATGAACACTGAAGCTTTCTTT
CDR3: CASSLDASMNTEAFF

J: TRBJ2-5
V: TRBV7-7
D: NA
size: NA
length: 14
DNA: TGTGCTAGCAGCTTAGGGAATACGGGGGAGACCCAGTACTTC
CDR3: CASSLGNTGETQYF

J: TRBJ1-6
V: TRBV12-3/TRBV12-4
D: NA
size: many
length: 18
DNA: TGTGCCAGCAGTTTAACGCCCGGTCGCACGGGGGGGAATTCACCCCTCCACTTT
CDR3: CASSLTPGRTGGNSPLHF

J: TRBJ1-1
V: TRBV5-1
D: TRBD1
size: NA
length: 14
DNA: TGCGCCAGCAGCTTGGACAGGGGAGCGACTGAAGCTTTCTTT
CDR3: CASSLDRGATEAFF

J: TRBJ2-1
V: TRBV7-6
D: NA
size: NA
length: 16
DNA: TGTGCCAGCAGCCCGCCCTCTCTCGGGAGTTCCCATGAGCAGTTCTTC
CDR3: CASSPPSLGSSHEQFF

J: TRBJ2-3
V: TRBV5-8
D: TRBD2
size: few
length: 17
DNA: TGTGCCAGCAGTAAGTCCGGGACTAGCGGGAGCACAGATACGCAGTATTTT
CDR3: CASSKSGTSGSTDTQYF

J: TRBJ1-3
V: TRBV5-5
D: NA
size: many
length: 14
DNA: TGTGCCAGCCGGGACGGAAGCTCTGGAAACACCATATATTTT
CDR3: CASRDGSSGNTIYF

J: TRBJ2-7
V: TRBV15
D: TRBD1
size: few
length: 16
DNA: TGTGCCACCAGCAGAGAAACAGGGGGCGCGGGTTACGAGCAGTACTTC
CDR3: CATSRETGGAGYEQYF

J: TRBJ2-3
V: TRBV27
D: NA
size: few
length: 12
DNA: TGTGCCAGCAGTTTACAGGCCAATACGCAGTATTTT
CDR3: CASSLQANTQYF

J: TRBJ2-1
V: TRBV7-2
D: NA
size: few
length: 17
DNA: TGTGCCAGCAGCTTAAGTCGGGCCCTGAGCTCCTACAATGAGCAGTTCTTC
CDR3: CASSLSRALSSYNEQFF

J: TRBJ2-5
V: TRBV12-5
D: TRBD1
size: NA
length: 13
DNA: TGTGCTAGTGCCCGCACAGGGGTAGAGACCCAGTACTTC
CDR3: CASARTGVETQYF

J: TRBJ2-5
V: TRBV29-1
D: NA
size: few
length: 12
DNA: TGCAGCGTTTTTTGGTACCAAGAGACCCAGTACTTC
CDR3: CSVFWYQETQYF

J: TRBJ2-7
V: TRBV5-1
D: TRBD1
size: many
length: 15
DNA: TGCGCCAGCAGTTCTGCCGGGACAGGGGGCTACGAGCAGTACTTC
CDR3: CASSSAGTGGYEQYF

J: TRBJ1-2
V: TRBV7-9
D: TRBD1
size: NA
length: 13
DNA: TGTGCCAGCAGACCTACCGGACAGGGCGGCTACACCTTC
CDR3: CASRPTGQGGYTF

J: TRBJ1-5
V: TRBV9
D: NA
size: few
length: 11
DNA: TGTGCCAGCAGGTTCTCCATTTTTAGATCCTTT
CDR3: CASRFSIFRSF

J: TRBJ2-1
V: TRBV7-3
D: TRBD2
size: NA
length: 15
DNA: TGTGCCAGCAGCTTAATGGGGACTAACAACAATGAGCAGTTCTTC
CDR3: CASSLMGTNNNEQFF

J: TRBJ2-7
V: TRBV27
D: TRBD1
size: few
length: 17
DNA: TGTGCCAGCAGTTTTAAGGACCCCGGGACAGGGGGCTACGAGCAGTACTTC
CDR3: CASSFKDPGTGGYEQYF

J: TRBJ2-2
V: TRBV6-2/TRBV6-3
D: NA
size: many
length: 15
DNA: TGTGCCAGCAGTTACTCGAGTAGGGGTCCCGGGGAGCTGTTTTTT
CDR3: CASSYSSRGPGELFF

J: TRBJ2-1
V: TRBV7-2
D: TRBD2
size: few
length: 15
DNA: TGTGCCAGCAGCAAAATTGGGGAGGGCTACAATGAGCAGTTCTTC
CDR3: CASSKIGEGYNEQFF

J: TRBJ2-3
V: TRBV3-1
D: NA
size: NA
length: 13
DNA: TGTGCCAGCAGCCAAGATGAACCCCGAGGGCAGTATTTT
CDR3: CASSQDEPRGQYF

J: TRBJ1-2
V: TRBV20-1
D: TRBD1
size: few
length: 15
DNA: TGCAGTGCTAGAGACCCGACAGGGGACGGACATGGCTACACCTTC
CDR3: CSARDPTGDGHGYTF

J: TRBJ1-3
V: TRBV3-1
D: TRBD1
size: few
length: 15
DNA: TGTGCCAGCAGCCAATTACAGGGGTCTGGAAACACCATATATTTT
CDR3: CASSQLQGSGNTIYF

J: TRBJ1-1
V: TRBV12-3/TRBV12-4
D: NA
size: NA
length: 18
DNA: NA
CDR3: CASSFLGFGAGKNTEAFF

J: TRBJ1-1
V: TRBV3-1
D: NA
size: few
length: 16
DNA: TGTGCCAGCAGCCAAGGTGGGGGCCGGGTAGGAACTGAAGCTTTCTTT
CDR3: CASSQGGGRVGTEAFF

J: TRBJ2-1
V: TRBV6-2/TRBV6-3
D: NA
size: few
length: 16
DNA: TGTGCCAGCAGTTACTATTACGGGGGAGACTACAATGAGCAGTTCTTC
CDR3: CASSYYYGGDYNEQFF

J: TRBJ1-2
V: TRBV7-9
D: NA
size: NA
length: 16
DNA: TGTGCCAGCAGCTTGGGCGGGGGAATCGTTAACTATGGCTACACCTTC
CDR3: CASSLGGGIVNYGYTF

J: TRBJ1-1
V: TRBV20-1
D: TRBD1
size: once
length: 14
DNA: TGCAGTGCTAGGAACAGGGGGCGTAAGGCTGAAGCTTTCTTT
CDR3: CSARNRGRKAEAFF

J: TRBJ2-3
V: TRBV27
D: TRBD1
size: many
length: 13
DNA: TGTGCCAGCCTGAGACAGGGGCAAGATACGCAGTATTTT
CDR3: CASLRQGQDTQYF

J: TRBJ2-3
V: TRBV12-3/TRBV12-4
D: TRBD1
size: few
length: 15
DNA: TGTGCCAGCAGGCCAGGGGGCACTAGCACAGATACGCAGTATTTT
CDR3: CASRPGGTSTDTQYF

J: TRBJ2-7
V: TRBV5-4
D: NA
size: NA
length: 14
DNA: TGTGCCAGCAGCTCCACTCTCGGAGGGTACGAGCAGTACTTC
CDR3: CASSSTLGGYEQYF

J: TRBJ1-4
V: TRBV6-5
D: NA
size: NA
length: 17
DNA: TGTGCCAGCAGCCGCGTCAGCCCGGACAGACCCATGGAAAAACTGTTTTTT
CDR3: CASSRVSPDRPMEKLFF

J: TRBJ1-5
V: TRBV12-3/TRBV12-4
D: NA
size: few
length: 13
DNA: TGTGCCAGCACCCAGCTGAGAGATCAGCCCCAGCATTTT
CDR3: CASTQLRDQPQHF

J: TRBJ1-6
V: TRBV7-2
D: NA
size: NA
length: 15
DNA: TGTGCCAGCAGCTTATTTCAACAGTATAATTCACCCCTCCACTTT
CDR3: CASSLFQQYNSPLHF

J: TRBJ2-7
V: TRBV28
D: TRBD2
size: many
length: 15
DNA: TGTGCCAGCAGTCTTACTAGCGGGCCTCCGGGCGAGCAGTACTTC
CDR3: CASSLTSGPPGEQYF

J: TRBJ1-6
V: TRBV20-1
D: TRBD1
size: NA
length: 13
DNA: TGCAGTGCTAGCGACAGGGCGGATTCACCCCTCCACTTT
CDR3: CSASDRADSPLHF

J: TRBJ2-1
V: TRBV30
D: TRBD2
size: few
length: 15
DNA: TGTGCCTGGAGAGGTATTAGCGGGGACTACAATGAGCAGTTCTTC
CDR3: CAWRGISGDYNEQFF

J: TRBJ2-5
V: TRBV10-3
D: NA
size: many
length: 12
DNA: TGTGCCATTGCGACAAGCGGAGAGACCCAGTACTTC
CDR3: CAIATSGETQYF

J: TRBJ2-7
V: TRBV28
D: NA
size: few
length: 15
DNA: TGTGCCAGCAGTTTAAGGAGCATAATAGGATACGAGCAGTACTTC
CDR3: CASSLRSIIGYEQYF

J: TRBJ2-3
V: TRBV25-1
D: NA
size: few
length: 13
DNA: TGTGCCAGCAAGGACAGAACCACAGATACGCAGTATTTT
CDR3: CASKDRTTDTQYF

J: TRBJ1-5
V: TRBV12-3/TRBV12-4
D: NA
size: NA
length: 14
DNA: TGTGCCAGCAGTCAAGACACCTATAATCAGCCCCAGCATTTT
CDR3: CASSQDTYNQPQHF

J: TRBJ2-7
V: TRBV6-1
D: NA
size: many
length: 14
DNA: TGTGCCAGCAGTGAAGCGTTAGGGTCCAACGAGCAGTACTTC
CDR3: CASSEALGSNEQYF

J: TRBJ2-4
V: TRBV24-1
D: TRBD2
size: NA
length: 14
DNA: TGTGCCACCAGTGACGGGGGGGGAGAGAACATTCAGTACTTC
CDR3: CATSDGGGENIQYF